These T cell receptor beta chains were read from a single sample in a study of T cell responses to AZD1222 COVID-19 vaccine. Clones were read by immunoSEQ multiplex PCR, and TCRdb kept only the in-frame ones, dropping some. The sample consists of 80,000 to 90,000 clones, approximately 88% of them appearing once. The sequencing here drew on peripheral blood, taken 28 days after the second AZD1222 dose. The source of these receptors is an adult who received the AZD1222 COVID-19 vaccine. The CDR3 runs from the conserved cysteine through the conserved F or W. The order of the fields is J gene, clone size, V gene, CDR3 length, D gene, CDR3 DNA, CDR3 protein. A D gene is named only where the DNA matches it firmly. Size is stated for part of the rows, as once, few or many counts, or as a class when the clone is expanded.

TRBJ2-3 | . | TRBV7-8 | 16 | . | TGTGCCAGCAGCTTAGCGGTGACAGGTGAAACAGATACGCAGTATTTT | CASSLAVTGETDTQYF
TRBJ1-1 | . | TRBV19 | 15 | TRBD1 | TGTGCCAGTAGTAAATCCGGGACAGTGAACACTGAAGCTTTCTTT | CASSKSGTVNTEAFF
TRBJ1-5 | . | TRBV19 | 14 | . | TGTGCCAGTAGTGCCTCCCTGACGGCTCAGCCCCAGCATTTT | CASSASLTAQPQHF
TRBJ2-5 | . | TRBV7-2 | 15 | TRBD2 | TGTGCCAGCAGCCGGACTAGCGGGGGGGCAAAGACCCAGTACTTC | CASSRTSGGAKTQYF
TRBJ2-5 | . | TRBV5-1 | 17 | TRBD2 | TGCGCCAGCAGCCTCGCGGGGGGGCCCGGGAGCCAAGAGACCCAGTACTTC | CASSLAGGPGSQETQYF
TRBJ1-2 | once | TRBV3-1/TRBV3-2 | 11 | . | TGTGCCAGCAGCCAAGATAACCAGCCCACCTTC | CASSQDNQPTF
TRBJ1-1 | . | TRBV18 | 19 | TRBD1 | TGTGCCAGCTCACCCCTTTCTTGGACAGGGAGGAAAGGGAACACTGAAGCTTTCTTT | CASSPLSWTGRKGNTEAFF
TRBJ2-5 | . | TRBV7-2 | 14 | TRBD1 | TGTGCCAGCAGCGAGACAGGGGCTAAAGAGACCCAGTACTTC | CASSETGAKETQYF
TRBJ1-5 | medium-sized | TRBV7-9 | 17 | TRBD1 | TGTGCCAGCAGCTTAGCGACAGGGACGTGGAGCAATCAGCCCCAGCATTTT | CASSLATGTWSNQPQHF
TRBJ2-1 | . | TRBV7-3 | 13 | TRBD1 | TGTGCCAGCAGCCCCCCAGGGGGCAATGAGCAGTTCTTC | CASSPPGGNEQFF
TRBJ1-6 | . | TRBV6-5 | 13 | . | TGTGCCAGCCAGGCAGGCAATAATTCACCCCTCCACTTT | CASQAGNNSPLHF
TRBJ1-5 | . | TRBV10-1 | 13 | . | TGCGCCAGCAGCCGGGGCCTCAATCAGCCCCAGCATTTT | CASSRGLNQPQHF
TRBJ2-3 | . | TRBV7-2 | 14 | . | TGTGCCAGCAGTCTTGGGGGGGCTTCAGATACGCAGTATTTT | CASSLGGASDTQYF
TRBJ1-1 | . | TRBV11-2 | 13 | . | TGTGCCAGCAGCTTAGGGGAGAACACTGAAGCTTTCTTT | CASSLGENTEAFF
TRBJ1-1 | . | TRBV6-5 | 13 | . | TGTGCCAGCCCAGGGGAGGTCTGGACTGAAGCTTTCTTT | CASPGEVWTEAFF
TRBJ1-4 | . | TRBV4-1 | 19 | . | TGCGCCAGCAGCCCGAGACCGGGCAGGGGTATAGGTGTTGGTGAAAAACTGTTTTTT | CASSPRPGRGIGVGEKLFF
TRBJ2-2 | once | TRBV5-1 | 16 | TRBD1 | TGCGCCAGCAGCCCGGGGGGACAGGGTTTGACCGGGGAGCTGTTTTTT | CASSPGGQGLTGELFF
TRBJ1-1 | . | TRBV10-3 | 16 | . | TGTGCCATCAGTGAGTCCCCGGCAGGGGCGAACACTGAAGCTTTCTTT | CAISESPAGANTEAFF
TRBJ1-2 | . | TRBV7-2 | 16 | . | TGTGCCAGCAGCGTACTTCATCAGGGCACCCACTATGGCTACACCTTC | CASSVLHQGTHYGYTF
TRBJ1-3 | . | TRBV5-6 | 17 | TRBD1 | TGTGCCAGCAGCAGAAGACAGGGGGCCCTATCTGGAAACACCATATATTTT | CASSRRQGALSGNTIYF
TRBJ2-5 | once | TRBV6-5 | 14 | . | TGTGCCAGCAGTTATGGTCTCGGGGTAGAGACCCAGTACTTC | CASSYGLGVETQYF
TRBJ1-2 | . | TRBV4-2 | 13 | . | TGTGCCAGCAGCCCAGACGCGGAGTATGGCTACACCTTC | CASSPDAEYGYTF
TRBJ1-2 | . | TRBV5-6 | 15 | . | TGTGCCAGCAGCCTACAAGTATCAGGGATCCATGGCTACACCTTC | CASSLQVSGIHGYTF
TRBJ1-2 | . | TRBV7-7 | 16 | TRBD1 | TGTGCCAGCAGCGCCCACAGGACAGGGAAACCCTATGGCTACACCTTC | CASSAHRTGKPYGYTF
TRBJ2-1 | . | TRBV14 | 13 | TRBD1 | TGTGCCAGCAGCCTAAGGACAGGCGGCGAGCAGTTCTTC | CASSLRTGGEQFF
TRBJ2-7 | . | TRBV5-1 | 13 | . | TGCGCCAGCGGGCGACAGAGCTCCTACGAGCAGTACTTC | CASGRQSSYEQYF
TRBJ1-2 | . | TRBV5-1 | 14 | . | TGCGCCAGCAGCTTGGAACCGGGGGCGGGTGGCTACACCTTC | CASSLEPGAGGYTF
TRBJ1-5 | . | TRBV7-9 | 12 | . | TGTGCCAGCAGCTTAGTCGATCAGCCCCAGCATTTT | CASSLVDQPQHF
TRBJ2-5 | . | TRBV28 | 12 | . | TGTGCCAGCAGTTCAGGACCGGCTGGGGGATACTTC | CASSSGPAGGYF
TRBJ1-5 | . | TRBV2 | 14 | TRBD1 | TGTGCCAGCAGTCCCGGACAGGGGAGACAGCCCCAGCATTTT | CASSPGQGRQPQHF
TRBJ2-1 | . | TRBV29-1 | 10 | . | TGCAGCGTGGCAGACAAGGAGCAGTTCTTC | CSVADKEQFF
TRBJ2-5 | . | TRBV18 | 15 | TRBD1 | TGTGCCAGCTCACCCGTTGGACAGGGGACGGGGACCCAGTACTTC | CASSPVGQGTGTQYF
TRBJ2-2 | . | TRBV19 | 15 | . | TGTGCCAGTAGCAGCGGGACAGCTAGAACCCGGGAGCTGTTTTTT | CASSSGTARTRELFF
TRBJ1-3 | . | TRBV15 | 16 | . | TGTGCCACCAGCAGAGAGAGGACAGCCTCTGGAAACACCATATATTTT | CATSRERTASGNTIYF
TRBJ1-6 | . | TRBV6-5 | 16 | TRBD1 | TGTGCCAGCAGTTACTCGGGGGGACAGGGAAAGACACCCCTCCACTTT | CASSYSGGQGKTPLHF
TRBJ2-5 | . | TRBV5-1 | 14 | . | TGCGCCAGCACCCTAACAGGCTTCCAAGAGACCCAGTACTTC | CASTLTGFQETQYF